This TCR beta chain was sequenced for a study of cytomegalovirus exposure and HLA in healthy donors. Turning to the study itself: An earlier analysis identified 117 million unique TCR beta sequences in some 180 million T cells. Whole-study findings and limits: Cytomegalovirus-associated status was assigned to about 180 TCR beta chains. Prediction of most subjects' HLA-A and HLA-B alleles by TCR beta sequences was reportedly accurate.

Germline values: CDR1 LNHDA, CDR2 SQIVND (reference sequence). V lost 4 bases and J 0 bases, leaving 13 bases between the germline ends. The CDR3 spans 16 residues. As regards this clone: Antigen: not known.

Amplification used 60 Vbeta primers and 13 Jbeta primers. Assay used: immunoSEQ multiplex PCR; TCRdb lists only in-frame clones, some missing. The sample shows about 130,000 clones, around 80% of them seen only once. The specimen sequenced was PBMCs. The rearrangement uses TRBV19 and TRBJ1-3; D might be TRBD1 (5 bases). The clonotype was recovered from a man aged 30-40 years in good health. The DNA for the CDR3 is TGTGCCAGTAGTAGCGAGCTGGGGCTCTCTGGAAACACCATATATTTT. The encoded protein is CASSSELGLSGNTIYF. The full variable domain, rest sourced from reference TRBV19 and TRBJ1-3, is DGGITQSPKYLFRKEGQNVTLSCEQNLNHDAMYWYRQDPGQGLRLIYYSQIVNDFQKGDIAEGYSVSREKKESFPLTVTSAQKNPTAFYLCASSSELGLSGNTIYFGEGSWLTVV.